This TCR beta chain was recorded in a study of cytomegalovirus exposure and HLA in healthy donors. Study at large: Tens of millions of unique TCRs from HLA-typed donors were held in an early data release.

PCR primers comprised 60 Vbeta and 13 Jbeta primers. Original methodology: Approximately 83 million unique TCR beta chains, 8.5 million to 14 million shared, were counted in a later analysis. Profiled with immunoSEQ multiplex PCR; TCRdb holds only in-frame clones, not every one. That table gives V, J and clone size, and the DNA gave D and trimming. The sample has hundreds of thousands of clones; approximately 90% are singletons. The V gene's germline CDR1 is SNHLY and CDR2 FYNNEI. The CDR3 length is 14 residues. To note about this clone: The antigen is unknown. The junction does not match germline at one end; this may be a read error.

Study-wide points: Likely technical artifact: a cluster of highly shared sequence variants. Rates of TCR association differed by HLA locus in a later analysis, with DRB1 highest and HLA-C lowest.

This chain links TRBV2 with TRBJ2-5; tentatively, D is TRBD1 (5 bases). Sequenced: PBMCs. This sequence was found in a woman between 18 and 30 years old in good health and CMV-seronegative. Here the CDR3 DNA reads TGTGCCAGCAGGACCCGACAGACCCAAGAGAGCCAGTACTTC. Its translation: CASRTRQTQESQYF.